The present entry profiles one T cell receptor (beta chain) with its context. Antigen unknown. This sample is drawn from a study of beta chain features in type 1 diabetes. About the study: What patients shared with healthy donors was a similar profile of age, gender and cell yields.

CDR3 length: 14 residues. Deletions cut 1 base from V and 4 bases from J, with 8 bases between. The germline gives CDR1 LNHNV, CDR2 YYDKDF (reference sequence). Study-level findings and limits: The study found that naive, central memory and Treg TCRB repertoires appeared more similar in patients than in healthy donors. Cells expressing TCR highly could be over-represented by cDNA sequencing.

What was sequenced were expressed TCRB transcripts, since all of the isolated RNA had been reverse transcribed. About 3.7 million reads per sample were averaged for naive, central memory and regulatory samples. The repertoire was sequenced with immunoSEQ multiplex PCR; TCRdb's copy has only in-frame clones and lacks some. The table includes 400,000 to 600,000 clones, about 30% detected once. The V gene is TRBV15, the J gene TRBJ2-1; D uncertain. This receptor was taken from a man younger than 35 in good health. Sequenced material: naive CD4+ T cells from blood. This chain's CDR3 is CATSRGHLYNEQFF. The CDR3 region has the DNA TGTGCCACCAGCAGAGGACACCTATACAATGAGCAGTTCTTC.